The clone carrying this T cell receptor (beta chain) was counted many times. The V end lost 4 bases, the J end lost 2 bases, and 14 bases lay between the germline ends. The CDR3 is 15 residues long. From germline, CDR1 is SNHLY and CDR2 FYNNEI. This sample stems from a study of regulatory T cells in long-lasting Graves disease. Across the whole study: Patients with new Graves' disease had used antithyroid drugs below 3 months.

Time point given: newly diagnosed GD, antithyroid drugs for less than 3 months. Scientists built the TCR library using RNA that was extracted from PBMCs. HTBI primers from iRepertoire and Arm-PCR of CDR3 regions yielded the TCR beta libraries. In TCRdb, the multiplex PCR reads were re-called with MiXCR into one record per CDR3 protein. The sample has some 500,000 distinct CDR3 sequences, about 16% seen once. These data were likewise used in another study, on T cells in Graves' hyperthyroidism and ophthalmopathy. As that study records: Among the patients, aged 18 to 65, hyperthyroidism was newly diagnosed and had lasted under 2 months. Patients were excluded for uncontrolled infection, other autoimmune disease, pregnancy or lactation.

The chain carries TRBV2 and TRBJ1-1; perhaps TRBD1 as D (5 bases). This TCR was sampled from a woman aged 35-65 years with Graves disease. This specimen consisted of peripheral blood mononuclear cells (PBMCs), obtained at new diagnosis, from a patient treated with antithyroid drugs. This CDR3 is CASSAEGLGNTEAFF. The CDR3 nucleotides read TGTGCCAGCAGTGCTGAGGGGCTGGGAAACACTGAAGCTTTCTTT.